This T cell receptor beta chain originates from a study of T cell responses to AZD1222 COVID-19 vaccine. Here immunoSEQ multiplex PCR was the method, and the copy in TCRdb shows in-frame clones only, minus some. The data show roughly 150,000 clones, roughly 90% seen once. V gave up 2 bases and J gave up 8 bases, with 15 bases separating them. This CDR3 region has 14 residues. From germline, CDR1 is MNHEY and CDR2 SVGAGI. The V call is TRBV6-5, the J call TRBJ1-1; D is unclear. The sequence was obtained from an adult in good health. The sequencing here drew on peripheral blood, taken on day 0 of AZD1222 vaccination. CDR3 residues: CASSYTYERAEAFF. DNA for the CDR3: TGTGCCAGCAGTTACACCTATGAGAGGGCAGAAGCTTTCTTT.